The 3 T cell receptor beta chains reported below all come from one sample, sequenced in a study of T-cell reconstitution after alpha-beta-depleted transplantation in children. It was with unique molecular identifiers that the TCRbeta library was prepared. Each CDR3 protein gets one entry after TCRdb re-called the PCR reads with MiXCR. The table shows 40,000 to 55,000 distinct CDR3 sequences, with over 4.5% occurring only once. The sample consisted of PBMCs, mostly from graft donor cells, taken 60 days after TCRalphabeta/CD19-depleted stem cell transplant. The source is a female patient aged 2-10 years who had a stem cell transplant for aplastic anemia, so the T cells may come from the graft donor.

The genes are TRBV15 and TRBJ1-2; D possibly corresponds to TRBD1 (6 bases). V gave up 4 bases and J gave up 2 bases, with 8 bases separating them. Per the germline V gene, CDR1 is LNHNV and CDR2 is YYDKDF (reference sequence). This CDR3 has 13 amino acids. CDR3 region: CATSKDRNYGYTF. The CDR3 nucleotides are TGTGCCACCAGCAAGGACAGAAACTATGGCTACACCTTC.

This clonotype came up many times. This chain links TRBV5-1 with TRBJ1-1; 8 bases fit TRBD1. This CDR3 region has 16 residues. Germline V gene data show CDR1 as SGHRS and CDR2 as YFSETQ. V lost 1 base to trimming and J lost 3 bases; unmatched junction nucleotides: 8. In nucleotides, the CDR3 is TGCGCCAGCAGCTTGAAAGCTCAGGGACAGGACACTGAAGCTTTCTTT. It encodes CASSLKAQGQDTEAFF.

At least ten counts were recorded for this clonotype. The V and J genes are TRBV6-1 and TRBJ1-5; 10 positions agree with TRBD1. The junction had 15 bases not matched to a gene; V was cut back by 4 bases and J by 0 bases. Germline CDR1 reads MNHNS; CDR2 reads SASEGT. The CDR3 consists of 20 residues. CDR3 sequence reads: CASSVSGTGAPFYSNQPQHF. CDR3 nucleotides: TGTGCCAGCAGTGTTTCCGGGACAGGGGCCCCGTTCTATAGCAATCAGCCCCAGCATTTT.